Described below is a single TCR beta chain sequence and its context. The antigen is not known. This CDR3 contains 13 residues. The germline V gene has CDR1 LNHDA and CDR2 SQIVND (reference sequence). Trimming removed 3 bases at V and 10 bases at J, with 15 bases between. These data belong to a study of CD8+CD57+ T cells in acquired aplastic anemia. Study information: The sorted CD4+ and CD8+ cells yielded an average around 3.2 ug of DNA. Overall study findings and caveats: CD8+ Simpson's diversity in patients was not significantly different from that in controls.

The template for TCR beta VDJ and CDR3 sequence profiling was genomic DNA. TCRdb re-called the reads with MiXCR, one entry per CDR3 protein. The table includes 200,000 to 250,000 distinct CDR3 sequences, approximately 35% detected once. Sequenced input: sorted CD4+, CD8+, or CD8+CD57+ T cells (not recorded which) from PBMCs. V and J are TRBV19 and TRBJ1-1; the D is unclear. The origin of this receptor is a human donor in good health, serving as a control. As DNA, the CDR3 is TGTGCCAGTAGTATGGACCCTTACGTCGGAGCTTTCTTT. It encodes CASSMDPYVGAFF.